One sample yielded the 2 T cell receptor beta chains listed below, sequenced in a study of T cells in Graves' hyperthyroidism and ophthalmopathy. From RNA transcripts, TCR beta CDR3 regions were amplified. Initially, a first-round RT-PCR of the TCR CDR3 employed the HTBI primer set. Each CDR3 protein gets one entry after TCRdb re-called the multiplex PCR reads with MiXCR. The sample consists of about 640,000 distinct CDR3 sequences, around 21% of them appearing once. Source material: blood. These receptors were obtained from a man aged 25-40 years with Graves' ophthalmopathy.

This clonotype appeared a few times. The chain is built from TRBV30 and TRBJ2-3; possibly TRBD1 or TRBD2 for D (6 bases each). Germline V gives CDR1 GTSNPN, CDR2 SVGIG (reference sequence). V gave up 1 base and J gave up 0 bases, with 8 bases separating them. The CDR3 is made up of 14 amino acids. In nucleotides, the CDR3 is TGTGCCTGGAGTGGGGGGGCCAGCACAGATACGCAGTATTTT. Protein product: CAWSGGASTDTQYF.

The gene calls are TRBV20-1 and TRBJ2-5; the D gene is possibly TRBD1 (5 bases). The length of the CDR3 is 14 residues. Germline V CDR1 and CDR2: DFQATT, SNEGSKA (reference sequence). V was shortened by 4 bases and J by 5 bases, with 17 bases between the two germline ends. DNA for the CDR3: TGCAGTGCTACCCAGGACATCCGGACCGAGACCCAGTACTTC. Residues: CSATQDIRTETQYF.